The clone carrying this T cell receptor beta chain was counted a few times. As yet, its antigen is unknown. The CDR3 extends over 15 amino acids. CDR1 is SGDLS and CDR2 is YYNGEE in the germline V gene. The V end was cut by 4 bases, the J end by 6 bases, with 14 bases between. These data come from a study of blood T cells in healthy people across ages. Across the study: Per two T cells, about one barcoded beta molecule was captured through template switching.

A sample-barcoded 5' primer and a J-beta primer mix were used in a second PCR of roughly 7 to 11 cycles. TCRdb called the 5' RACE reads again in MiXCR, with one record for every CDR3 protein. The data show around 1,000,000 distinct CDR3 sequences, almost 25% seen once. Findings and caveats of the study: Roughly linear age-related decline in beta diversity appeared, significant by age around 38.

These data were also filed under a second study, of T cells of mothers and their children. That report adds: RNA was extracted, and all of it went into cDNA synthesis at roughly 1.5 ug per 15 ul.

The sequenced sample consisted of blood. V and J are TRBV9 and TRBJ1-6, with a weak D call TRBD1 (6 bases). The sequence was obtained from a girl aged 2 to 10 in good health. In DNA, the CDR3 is TGTGCCAGCAGCCCTCAAAGGGGGGGTAATTCACCCCTCCACTTT. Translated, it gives CASSPQRGGNSPLHF.